This T cell receptor (beta chain) was captured by sequencing in a study of blood T cell repertoires in COVID-19. Looking at the study overall: Researchers got acute and convalescent COVID-19 samples from the United States, Italy and Spain.

Participants were aged about 18 to 100 years, lived in 20 to 25 US areas, and enrolled virtually. Participants were placed into cohorts based on the clinical history they reported. Sequencing used immunoSEQ multiplex PCR; TCRdb keeps in-frame clones, though not all of them. The repertoire holds about 250,000 clones, approximately 83% seen once, with approximately 4.2% in the top ten. Germline values: CDR1 GTSNPN, CDR2 SVGIG (reference sequence). The CDR3 length is 12 residues. V lost 5 bases to trimming and J lost 4 bases, with 11 bases between them. The genes are TRBV30 and TRBJ1-1; a weak D match, TRBD1 (6 bases). The sequence was obtained from a woman in her 30s who had recovered from COVID-19. Source material: PBMCs or T cells enriched from blood (not recorded which). The CDR3 sequence is CAWEDSLTEAFF. The CDR3 DNA is TGTGCCTGGGAGGACAGTCTCACTGAAGCTTTCTTT. Filled out from reference TRBV30 and TRBJ1-1, the complete variable domain reads SQTIHQWPATLVQPVGSPLSLECTVEGTSNPNLYWYRQAAGRGLQLLFYSVGIGQISSEVPQNLSASRPQDRQFILSSKKLLLSDSGFYLCAWEDSLTEAFFGQGTRLTVV.